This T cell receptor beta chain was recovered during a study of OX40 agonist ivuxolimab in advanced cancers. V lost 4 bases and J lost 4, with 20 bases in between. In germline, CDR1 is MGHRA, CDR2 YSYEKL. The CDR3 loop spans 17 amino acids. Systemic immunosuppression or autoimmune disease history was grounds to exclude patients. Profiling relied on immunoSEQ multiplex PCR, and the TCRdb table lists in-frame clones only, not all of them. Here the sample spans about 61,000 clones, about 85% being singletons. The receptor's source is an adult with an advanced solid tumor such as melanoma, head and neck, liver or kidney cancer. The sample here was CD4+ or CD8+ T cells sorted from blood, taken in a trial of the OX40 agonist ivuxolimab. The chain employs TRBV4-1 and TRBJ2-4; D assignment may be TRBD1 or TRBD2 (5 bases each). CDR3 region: CASSRPPRQWEKNIQYF. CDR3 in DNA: TGCGCCAGCAGCCGACCCCCTCGACAGTGGGAGAAAAACATTCAGTACTTC.